This entry concerns a single TCR beta chain. The participants were between about 18 and 90 years old and came from 24 US areas. The recovered donors of Cohort 3 showed two negative PCRs, clearance, or symptom resolution. In the source study's methods: The authors estimated nucleated cell counts from reference gene primer amplification. Sequencing used immunoSEQ multiplex PCR; TCRdb keeps in-frame clones, though not all of them. Clonal size and the V and J genes are those of that table, whereas D and trimming came from the DNA. This sample has about 430,000 clones; 85% to 90% occur once, and the top ten carry 1% to 1.3%. These data come from a study of blood T cell repertoires in COVID-19. Study-level information: Collection of acute and convalescent COVID-19 samples took place in the United States, Italy and Spain.

CDR1 is WSHSY and CDR2 is SAAADI in the germline V gene. The CDR3 sequence is 14 residues long. Trimming took off 0 bases at V and 6 bases at J, with 11 bases between the two ends. The origin of this receptor is a man aged 30-40 years who had recovered from COVID-19. Sequenced input: PBMCs or T cells enriched from blood (not recorded which). The chain is built from TRBV10-2 and TRBJ1-2; a weak D match, TRBD1 (5 bases). The CDR3 DNA reads TGCGCCAGCAGTGAGTCGGCAGGGAGGGATGGCTACACCTTC. It codes for CASSESAGRDGYTF.